The clone carrying this T cell receptor (beta chain) was seen a handful of times. The antigen is unknown. This record belongs to a study of T-cell reconstitution after alpha-beta-depleted transplantation in children. J lost 6 bases, V lost 0 bases, and 4 bases had no gene match. This CDR3 has 15 residues. Germline V gene lookup returns CDR1 SGHRS and CDR2 YFSETQ. Using unique molecular identifiers, the investigators prepared the TCRbeta library. In TCRdb, the PCR reads were re-called with MiXCR into one record per CDR3 protein. The table includes 500,000 to 650,000 distinct CDR3 sequences, 13% detected once. Study results and limitations: After transplant, high TCRbeta diversity at day 60 in some patients arose from surviving recipient T cells and thymic progenitors. Several hundred rapidly expanded clones from non-depleted graft cells reportedly supplied alpha-beta T cells about two months post-transplant. Newly produced T cells mostly accounted for T-cell counts and diversity one year post-transplant.

This sequence originates from a male patient younger than 18 who had a stem cell transplant for acute myeloid leukemia, so the T cells may come from the graft donor. The source material was PBMCs, mostly from graft donor cells, sampled 360 days after TCRalphabeta/CD19-depleted stem cell transplant. The chain uses TRBV5-1 and TRBJ1-3, with 9 bases identical to TRBD1. The CDR3 protein is CASSLDRGRVNTIYF. For the CDR3, the DNA is TGCGCCAGCAGCTTGGACAGGGGGCGCGTAAACACCATATATTTT.